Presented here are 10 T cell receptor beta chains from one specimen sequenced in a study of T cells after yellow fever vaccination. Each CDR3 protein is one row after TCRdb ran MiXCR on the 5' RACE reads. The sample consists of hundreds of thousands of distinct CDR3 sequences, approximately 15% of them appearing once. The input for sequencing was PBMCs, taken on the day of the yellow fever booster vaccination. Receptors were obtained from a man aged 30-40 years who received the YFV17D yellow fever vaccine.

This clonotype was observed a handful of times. CDR3: CASSQGVAYEQYF. CDR3 coding DNA: TGTGCCAGCAGCCAGGGGGTTGCCTACGAGCAGTACTTC. The chain joins TRBV7-9 to TRBJ2-7; the match to TRBD1 covers 7 bases. The junction had 3 bases not matched to a gene; V was cut back by 5 bases and J by 2 bases. CDR1 SEHNR and CDR2 FQNEAQ come from the germline V gene (reference sequence). The CDR3 spans 13 residues.

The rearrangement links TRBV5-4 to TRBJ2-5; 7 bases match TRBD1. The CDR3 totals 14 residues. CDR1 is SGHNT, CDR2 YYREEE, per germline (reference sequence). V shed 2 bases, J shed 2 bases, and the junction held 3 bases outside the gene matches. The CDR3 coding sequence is TGTGCCAGCAGCTTCCAGGGACAGCAAGAGACCCAGTACTTC. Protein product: CASSFQGQQETQYF.

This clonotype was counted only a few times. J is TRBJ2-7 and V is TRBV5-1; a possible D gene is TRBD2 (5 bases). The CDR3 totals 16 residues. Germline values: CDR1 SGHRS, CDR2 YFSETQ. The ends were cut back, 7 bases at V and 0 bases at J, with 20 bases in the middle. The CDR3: CASGTTPGSISYEQYF. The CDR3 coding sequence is TGCGCCAGCGGCACAACACCGGGGTCGATCTCCTACGAGCAGTACTTC.

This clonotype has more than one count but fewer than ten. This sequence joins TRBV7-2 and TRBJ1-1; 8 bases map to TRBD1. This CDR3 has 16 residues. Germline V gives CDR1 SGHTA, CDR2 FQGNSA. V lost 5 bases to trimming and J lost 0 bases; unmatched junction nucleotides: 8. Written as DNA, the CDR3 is TGTGCCAGCAGCCGATCGACAGGGGACATGAACACTGAAGCTTTCTTT. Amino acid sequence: CASSRSTGDMNTEAFF.

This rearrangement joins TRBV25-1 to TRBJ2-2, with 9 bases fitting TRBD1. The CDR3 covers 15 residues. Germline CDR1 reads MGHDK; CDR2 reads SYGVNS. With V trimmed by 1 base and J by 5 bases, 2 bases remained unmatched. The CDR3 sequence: CASSESDRGTGELFF. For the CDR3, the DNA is TGTGCCAGCAGTGAATCGGACAGGGGAACCGGGGAGCTGTTTTTT.

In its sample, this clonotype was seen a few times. The DNA of the CDR3 is TGTGCCAGCAGCGTAGGTTCTAGGCCGGGCACAGATACGCAGTATTTT. The encoded protein is CASSVGSRPGTDTQYF. The chain recombines TRBV9 with TRBJ2-3; D unclear. The V gene lost 0 bases and the J gene lost 1 base, with 12 bases spanning the gap. The germline gives CDR1 SGDLS, CDR2 YYNGEE. The CDR3 loop spans 16 amino acids.

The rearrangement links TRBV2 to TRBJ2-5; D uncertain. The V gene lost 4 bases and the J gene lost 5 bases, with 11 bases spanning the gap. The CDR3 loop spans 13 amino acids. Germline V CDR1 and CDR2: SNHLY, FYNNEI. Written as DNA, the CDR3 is TGTGCCAGCAGTGGTCCCCGATGGGAGACCCAGTACTTC. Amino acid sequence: CASSGPRWETQYF.

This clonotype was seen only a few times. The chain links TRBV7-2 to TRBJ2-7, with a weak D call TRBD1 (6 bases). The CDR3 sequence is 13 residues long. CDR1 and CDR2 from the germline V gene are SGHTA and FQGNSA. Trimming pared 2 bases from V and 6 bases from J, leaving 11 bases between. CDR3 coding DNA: TGTGCCAGCAGCTTACAGGGGTCACTCGAGCAGTACTTC. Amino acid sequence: CASSLQGSLEQYF.

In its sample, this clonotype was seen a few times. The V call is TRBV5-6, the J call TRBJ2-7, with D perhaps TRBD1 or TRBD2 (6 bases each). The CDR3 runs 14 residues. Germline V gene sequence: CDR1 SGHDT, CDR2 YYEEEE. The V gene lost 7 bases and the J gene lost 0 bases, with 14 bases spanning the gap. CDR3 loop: CASWRDTPSYEQYF. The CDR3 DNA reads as TGTGCCAGCTGGAGGGACACTCCCTCCTACGAGCAGTACTTC.

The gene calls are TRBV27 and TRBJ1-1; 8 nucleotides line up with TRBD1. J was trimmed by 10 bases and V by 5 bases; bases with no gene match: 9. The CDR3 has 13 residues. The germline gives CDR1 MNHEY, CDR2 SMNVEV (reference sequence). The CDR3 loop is CASSPPDRVRAFF. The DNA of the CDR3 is TGTGCCAGCAGTCCCCCGGACAGGGTTCGAGCTTTCTTT.